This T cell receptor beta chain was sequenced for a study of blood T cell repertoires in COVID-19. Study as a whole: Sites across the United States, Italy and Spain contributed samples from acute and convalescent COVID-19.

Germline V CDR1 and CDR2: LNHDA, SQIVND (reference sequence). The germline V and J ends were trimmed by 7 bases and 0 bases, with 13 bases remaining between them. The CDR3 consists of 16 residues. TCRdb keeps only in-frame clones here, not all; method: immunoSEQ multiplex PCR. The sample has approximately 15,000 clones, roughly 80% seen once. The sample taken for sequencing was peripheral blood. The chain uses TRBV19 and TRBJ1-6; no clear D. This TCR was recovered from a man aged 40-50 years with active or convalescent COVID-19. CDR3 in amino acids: CASTQTSSSYNSPLHF. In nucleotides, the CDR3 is TGTGCCAGTACCCAGACAAGCAGCTCCTATAATTCACCCCTCCACTTT. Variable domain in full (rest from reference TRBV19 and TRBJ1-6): DGGITQSPKYLFRKEGQNVTLSCEQNLNHDAMYWYRQDPGQGLRLIYYSQIVNDFQKGDIAEGYSVSREKKESFPLTVTSAQKNPTAFYLCASTQTSSSYNSPLHFGNGTRLTVT.